The 28 T cell receptor beta chains reported below all come from one sample, sequenced in a study of blood T cells in healthy people across ages (dated by TCRdb to the mid-2010s). The method behind the library was 5' RACE. The instrument given in TCRdb is Illumina HiSeq 2500. The second PCR ran for about 6 to 11 cycles and used a J-beta primer mix along with a sample-barcoded 5' primer. TCRdb handled the public reads itself, with Q25 trimming in fastp and clone calling in MiXCR, and kept productive beta chains. Each entry is one CDR3 protein sequence, shown with its most common DNA and genes. This sample lists 700,000 to 850,000 distinct CDR3 sequences; 30% to 45% were detected once. In total, the top ten clones hold 10% to 15% of the sample. The material sequenced was blood. All receptors derive from a man younger than 35 in good health.

The gene calls are TRBV4-3 and TRBJ2-3, with D perhaps matching TRBD1 or TRBD2 (6 bases each). The CDR3 extends over 13 amino acids. Germline V gene data show CDR1 as LGHNA and CDR2 as YSLEER. The V end was cut by 0 bases, the J end by 13 bases, with 14 bases between. The CDR3 DNA sequence: TGCGCCAGCAGCCAAGATATAAAGGGGGGAAAGTATTTT. It codes for CASSQDIKGGKYF.

This clonotype was counted at least ten times. V and J are TRBV7-2 and TRBJ2-4; a possible D gene is TRBD2 (5 bases). CDR1 and CDR2 from the germline V gene are SGHTA and FQGNSA. V was cut by 8 bases and J by 1 base, with 15 bases left in between. CDR3 length: 15 residues. The CDR3, as DNA: TGTGCCAGCGCCACGAGGGTTGTGGCCAAAAACATTCAGTACTTC. Protein: CASATRVVAKNIQYF.

This clonotype occurred many times. The V gene is TRBV12-3 or TRBV12-4, the J gene TRBJ2-5, with 7 bases matching TRBD2. With 3 bases clipped from V and 6 bases from J, the junction kept 7 bases outside the gene matches. CDR3 length equals 14 residues. CDR3 nucleotide sequence: TGTGCCAGCAGTTTGGGGGACGGGGGGAAGACCCAGTACTTC. Protein product: CASSLGDGGKTQYF.

In regard to this clonotype: One end of the junction fails to match germline, which may point to a read error. This chain connects TRBV4-2 to TRBJ1-4; 8 bases align to TRBD1. This CDR3 has 15 residues. Germline assignment: CDR1 LGHNA and CDR2 YNFKEQ. The CDR3 region is CASNQDRGDNEKLFF. The CDR3 DNA reads TGTGCCAGCAACCAAGACAGGGGAGATAATGAAAAACTGTTTTTT.

The J gene is TRBJ2-5, the V gene TRBV20-1; 9 bases are a match to TRBD1. The V gene's germline CDR1 is DFQATT and CDR2 SNEGSKA (reference sequence). There are 15 residues in the CDR3. With 2 bases clipped from V and 11 bases from J, the junction kept 15 bases outside the gene matches. CDR3: CSARSGDRVSNEQYF. The CDR3, as DNA: TGCAGTGCTAGATCTGGGGACAGGGTTAGCAATGAGCAGTACTTC.

This clonotype was seen a handful of times. The chain has TRBV5-1 and TRBJ2-5, with 12 positions matching TRBD2. The CDR3 is made up of 16 amino acids. Germline V gene data show CDR1 as SGHRS and CDR2 as YFSETQ. Trimming cost V 3 bases and J 11 bases; bases outside gene matches: 14. The CDR3 loop reads CASSSRLAGVANEQYF. In DNA, the CDR3 is TGCGCCAGCAGCTCCCGACTAGCGGGGGTGGCGAATGAGCAGTACTTC.

This clonotype has only a few counts. The CDR3 DNA is TGTGCCAGCAGCTTAGCGCAGTTCACAGATACGCAGTATTTT. It translates to CASSLAQFTDTQYF. V is TRBV7-2 and J is TRBJ2-3; D gene uncertain. CDR1 and CDR2 from the germline V gene are SGHTA and FQGNSA. V was shortened by 0 bases and J by 2 bases, with 6 bases between the two germline ends. There are 14 residues in the CDR3.

The genes are TRBV6-5 and TRBJ2-5; D gene ambiguous. The CDR3 extends over 14 amino acids. Trimming stripped 4 bases from V and 11 bases from J, with 20 bases between. Germline loops: CDR1 MNHEY, CDR2 SVGAGI. Written as DNA, the CDR3 is TGTGCCAGCAGTTTTACGTCCGGACGAAATGAGCAGTACTTC. Amino acids: CASSFTSGRNEQYF.

The V and J genes are TRBV5-6 and TRBJ1-1, with TRBD1 identical over 9 bases. The CDR3 sequence is 12 residues long. Per the germline V gene, CDR1 is SGHDT and CDR2 is YYEEEE. The V and J ends lost 4 bases and 8 bases, in that order; junction bases with no gene match: 3. This CDR3 is CASSTDRGEAFF. CDR3 nucleotides: TGTGCCAGCAGCACCGACAGGGGGGAAGCTTTCTTT.

V and J are TRBV3-1 and TRBJ2-7; D could derive from TRBD1 or TRBD2 (5 bases each). The V end lost 1 base, the J end lost 4 bases, and 14 bases lay between the germline ends. The CDR3 extends over 15 amino acids. Germline V gene lookup returns CDR1 LGHDT and CDR2 YNNKEL (reference sequence). CDR3 loop: CASSQAPGRKYEQYF. Here the CDR3 DNA reads TGTGCCAGCAGCCAAGCCCCGGGACGGAAATACGAGCAGTACTTC.

This clonotype was counted a few times. The chain couples TRBV15 to TRBJ1-4; D is unresolved. Germline V gene sequence: CDR1 LNHNV, CDR2 YYDKDF (reference sequence). Trimming left V 0 bases short and J 15 bases short, with 14 bases between. The CDR3 has 13 residues. CDR3 region: CATSRDSSTSLFF. CDR3 bases: TGTGCCACCAGCAGAGACTCCTCGACCTCTTTGTTTTTT.

The chain employs TRBV29-1 and TRBJ2-3; D tentatively fits TRBD1 or TRBD2 (5 bases each). The V and J ends lost 7 bases and 1 base respectively, with 6 bases between them. The CDR3 has 11 residues. The V gene's germline CDR1 is SQVTM and CDR2 ANQGSEA. The CDR3 loop is CSGGRTDTQYF. CDR3 DNA: TGCAGCGGGGGACGCACAGATACGCAGTATTTT.

This clonotype has more than one count but fewer than ten. The V call is TRBV29-1, the J call TRBJ1-1; D not certain. Trimming took off 7 bases at V and 8 bases at J, with 11 bases between the two ends. The CDR3 is made up of 10 amino acids. Germline V gene lookup returns CDR1 SQVTM and CDR2 ANQGSEA. In DNA form, the CDR3 reads TGCAGCGATGTAGGTCCCGAAGCTTTCTTT. Its protein is CSDVGPEAFF. The complete variable domain, with remaining parts taken from reference TRBV29-1 and TRBJ1-1, reads SAVISQKPSRDICQRGTSLTIQCQVDSQVTMMFWYRQQPGQSLTLIATANQGSEATYESGFVIDKFPISRPNLTFSTLTVSNMSPEDSSIYLCSDVGPEAFFGQGTRLTVV.

Worth noting for this clonotype: This could be a read error, since a much larger clone is one nucleotide away. This sequence joins TRBV4-1 and TRBJ1-2, with D perhaps matching TRBD1 (6 bases). V was cut by 2 bases and J by 2 bases, with 15 bases left in between. Looked up from germline, CDR1 is MGHRA and CDR2 is YSYEKL. The CDR3 sequence is 16 residues long. The CDR3 nucleotides are TGCGCCAGCAGCCAACAGTGGGGGCAGGCGAACTATGGCTACACCTTC. This translates into CASSQQWGQANYGYTF.

This clonotype was counted only a few times. V and J are TRBV29-1 and TRBJ1-2; 11 bases fit TRBD1. The CDR3 has 15 amino acids. Looked up from germline, CDR1 is SQVTM and CDR2 is ANQGSEA. V lost 6 bases to trimming and J lost 4 bases; unmatched junction nucleotides: 10. The CDR3 DNA sequence: TGCAGCGTAAAAAATACCGGGACAGGGGGCTATGGCTACACCTTC. Translation gives CSVKNTGTGGYGYTF. Full variable domain (missing parts from reference TRBV29-1 and TRBJ1-2): SAVISQKPSRDICQRGTSLTIQCQVDSQVTMMFWYRQQPGQSLTLIATANQGSEATYESGFVIDKFPISRPNLTFSTLTVSNMSPEDSSIYLCSVKNTGTGGYGYTFGSGTRLTVV.

The sample holds one count of this clonotype. This may be a read error: a much more frequent sequence differs by one nucleotide. The chain links TRBV27 to TRBJ2-7, with 9 bases fitting TRBD1. The J call is doubtful: the DNA matches TRBJ2-5 better. The germline gives CDR1 MNHEY, CDR2 SMNVEV (reference sequence). This CDR3 is 15 amino acids long. This CDR3 is CASCHRGLNWETQYF. The CDR3, as DNA: TGTGCCAGTTGCCACAGGGGGCTTAATTGGGAGACCCAGTACTTC.

Comment on this clonotype: At one end, the junction sequence differs from germline, possibly due to a read error. The V and J genes are TRBV10-3 and TRBJ1-1; D may be TRBD1 (6 bases). The germline CDR1 and CDR2 sequences are ENHRY and SYGVKD. This CDR3 contains 14 residues. The CDR3 protein is CAVSGSVDSTEAFF. The CDR3 DNA reads as TGTGCCGTCAGTGGCTCTGTGGACAGTACTGAAGCTTTCTTT.

This clonotype was observed once. A much larger clone sits a single nucleotide away, making a read error possible. The rearrangement links TRBV20-1 to TRBJ2-7; the D gene is possibly TRBD2 (5 bases). Germline V gene sequence: CDR1 DFQATT, CDR2 SNEGSKA (reference sequence). The CDR3 has 12 amino acids. V dropped 0 bases and J dropped 9 bases, with 12 bases sitting between them. The CDR3 DNA follows: TGCAGTGCTAGAGAATATGGGAGAGGGCAGTACTTC. It codes for CSAREYGRGQYF.

The chain uses TRBV12-3 or TRBV12-4 and TRBJ2-7, with TRBD1 as a possible D gene (5 bases). Trimming cost V 6 bases and J 1 base, with 16 bases left between them. This CDR3 has 15 amino acids. The CDR3 bases are TGTGCCAGCAGCCTCCAAACAGGAATTTCCTACGAGCAGTACTTC. Encoded protein: CASSLQTGISYEQYF.

This clonotype appeared many times. The V call is TRBV7-2, the J call TRBJ2-1; 10 bases match TRBD2. The trim removed 5 bases at V and 0 bases at J, leaving 7 bases unmatched. There are 17 residues in the CDR3. In germline, CDR1 is SGHTA, CDR2 FQGNSA. CDR3 in amino acids: CASSQTSGTASYNEQFF. CDR3 sequence (DNA): TGTGCCAGCAGCCAAACTAGCGGGACAGCCTCCTACAATGAGCAGTTCTTC.

For this clonotype: Germline is not matched at one junction end, which may reflect a read error. This chain connects TRBV6-2 or TRBV6-3 to TRBJ2-1, with no clear D. CDR1 and CDR2 from the germline V gene are MNHEY and SVGEGT. This CDR3 comprises 12 residues. CDR3 DNA: TGTGCCGGCAGTTACTCTAAGCATGAGCAGTTCTTC. Encoded protein: CAGSYSKHEQFF.

This clonotype was found many times. V gene TRBV10-3 combines with J gene TRBJ2-1; TRBD1 agrees at 11 bases. V trimming: 2 bases; J trimming: 4 bases; junction bases outside the gene matches: 7. The CDR3 runs 17 residues. The germline CDR1 and CDR2 sequences are ENHRY and SYGVKD. CDR3: CAISEQSGTGGYNEQFF. The CDR3 DNA follows: TGTGCCATCAGTGAGCAATCCGGGACAGGGGGGTACAATGAGCAGTTCTTC.

V is TRBV19 and J is TRBJ1-2; D gene unclear. The germline V gene has CDR1 LNHDA and CDR2 SQIVND (reference sequence). The length of the CDR3 is 10 residues. With 7 bases removed from V and 2 bases from J, the gap between germline ends came to 2 bases. Here the CDR3 DNA reads TGTGCCAGTAACAACTATGGCTACACCTTC. It translates to CASNNYGYTF.

The chain has TRBV7-2 and TRBJ1-1, with D unclear. The ends were cut back, 2 bases at V and 0 bases at J, with 4 bases in the middle. The CDR3 contains 13 residues. Germline loops: CDR1 SGHTA, CDR2 FQGNSA. CDR3 region: CASSLIVNTEAFF. The CDR3 DNA follows: TGTGCCAGCAGCTTAATCGTGAACACTGAAGCTTTCTTT. The variable domain in full, completed from reference TRBV7-2 and TRBJ1-1, reads GAGVSQSPSNKVTEKGKDVELRCDPISGHTALYWYRQSLGQGLEFLIYFQGNSAPDKSGLPSDRFSAERTGGSVSTLTIQRTQQEDSAVYLCASSLIVNTEAFFGQGTRLTVV.

This clonotype showed up just a few times. The V and J genes are TRBV7-8 and TRBJ1-4, with 9 bases lining up with TRBD1. Germline V lookup: CDR1 SGHVS, CDR2 FQNEAQ. This CDR3 comprises 16 residues. V trimming: 4 bases; J trimming: 8 bases; junction bases outside the gene matches: 11. The CDR3 coding sequence is TGTGCCAGCAGCTCCCCAACCGGGACAGGGAAAGAAAAACTGTTTTTT. Residues: CASSSPTGTGKEKLFF.

The gene calls are TRBV5-1 and TRBJ2-3, with D unclear. The CDR3 is 14 residues long. Trimming stripped 0 bases from V and 0 bases from J, with 5 bases between. Germline V gene data show CDR1 as SGHRS and CDR2 as YFSETQ. This CDR3 reads CASSLAYSTDTQYF. The CDR3 coding sequence is TGCGCCAGCAGCTTGGCTTACAGCACAGATACGCAGTATTTT.

This clonotype was detected a few times. The chain carries TRBV9 and TRBJ2-5; 7 bases match TRBD1. The J call is uncertain, as TRBJ2-7 better fits the DNA end. The germline CDR1 and CDR2 sequences are SGDLS and YYNGEE. The length of the CDR3 is 14 residues. CDR3 sequence (DNA): TGTGCCAGCAGCGACCGGGACAGCACCTACGAGCAGTACTTC. This gives the protein CASSDRDSTYEQYF.

This clonotype was counted many times. The chain uses TRBV4-3 and TRBJ2-1; D is tentatively TRBD1 or TRBD2 (5 bases each). There are 17 residues in the CDR3. V shed 0 bases and J shed 6 bases, with 18 bases lying between them. Looked up from germline, CDR1 is LGHNA and CDR2 is YSLEER. The CDR3 is CASSQDAPGTLTNEQFF. The CDR3 DNA reads TGCGCCAGCAGCCAAGATGCACCGGGGACCCTCACCAATGAGCAGTTCTTC.